Listed here are 3 T cell receptor beta chains from one sample, sequenced in a study of a mutant IDH1 vaccine in newly diagnosed glioma. Time point reported: week 47, end of study. Each dose delivered 300 ug of mutant IDH1 20-mer peptide subcutaneously with imiquimod. What these receptors recognize is not known. TCRdb's table, derived via immunoSEQ multiplex PCR, lists solely in-frame clones and lacks some. Of approximately 30,000 clones in the sample, 80% to 95% are singletons; the top ten hold roughly 5%. The material was PBMCs, obtained from a glioma patient whose treatment included an IDH1 peptide vaccine. These receptors were collected from a woman aged 40 to 50 with glioma.

The J gene is TRBJ2-3, the V gene TRBV18; D ambiguous. Trimming shortened V by 3 bases and J by 2 bases, and 6 bases separated the two germline ends. Germline V gives CDR1 KGHSH, CDR2 LQKENI. The CDR3 spans 13 residues. The CDR3 reads CASSPGYTDTQYF. In DNA, the CDR3 is TGTGCCAGCTCACCTGGATACACAGATACGCAGTATTTT.

V gene TRBV5-6 combines with J gene TRBJ1-1; tentatively, D is TRBD1 (5 bases). The CDR3 has 19 residues. V was cut by 3 bases and J by 5 bases, with 29 bases left in between. Germline values: CDR1 SGHDT, CDR2 YYEEEE. The CDR3 is CASSSVPGRATESETEAFF. CDR3 DNA: TGTGCCAGCAGCTCCGTACCAGGGAGAGCGACTGAGAGTGAGACTGAAGCTTTCTTT.

For this clone: Germline is not matched at one junction end, which may reflect a read error. The chain couples TRBV5-1 to TRBJ2-3; the D gene is possibly TRBD2 (6 bases). The CDR3 has 14 residues. Germline lookup yields CDR1 SGHRS and CDR2 YFSETQ. The CDR3 reads CASTLDTAGNTQYF. CDR3 coding DNA: TGCGCCAGCACCTTGGACACGGCGGGAAATACGCAGTATTTT.